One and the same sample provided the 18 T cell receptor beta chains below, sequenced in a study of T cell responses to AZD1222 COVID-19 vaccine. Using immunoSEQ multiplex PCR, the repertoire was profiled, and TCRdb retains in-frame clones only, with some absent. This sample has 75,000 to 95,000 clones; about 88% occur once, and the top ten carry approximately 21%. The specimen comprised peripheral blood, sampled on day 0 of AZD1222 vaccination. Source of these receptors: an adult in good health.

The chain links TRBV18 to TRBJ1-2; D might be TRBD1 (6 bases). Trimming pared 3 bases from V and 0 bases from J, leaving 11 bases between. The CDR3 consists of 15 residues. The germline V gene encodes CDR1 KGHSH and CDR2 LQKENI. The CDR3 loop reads CASSPEGVANYGYTF. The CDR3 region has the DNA TGTGCCAGCTCACCGGAGGGGGTAGCTAACTATGGCTACACCTTC.

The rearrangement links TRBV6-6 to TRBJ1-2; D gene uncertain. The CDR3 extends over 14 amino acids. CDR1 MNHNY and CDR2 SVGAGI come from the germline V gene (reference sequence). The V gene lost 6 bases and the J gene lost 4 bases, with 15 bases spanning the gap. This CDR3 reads CASRLGEIFYGYTF. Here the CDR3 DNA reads TGTGCCAGCAGACTCGGGGAAATCTTCTATGGCTACACCTTC.

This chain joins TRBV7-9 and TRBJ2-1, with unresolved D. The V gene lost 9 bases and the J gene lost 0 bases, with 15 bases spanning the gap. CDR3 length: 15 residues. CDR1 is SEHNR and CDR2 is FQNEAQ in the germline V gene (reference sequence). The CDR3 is CASVIWRHSYNEQFF. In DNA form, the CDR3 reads TGTGCCAGTGTTATATGGCGTCACTCCTACAATGAGCAGTTCTTC.

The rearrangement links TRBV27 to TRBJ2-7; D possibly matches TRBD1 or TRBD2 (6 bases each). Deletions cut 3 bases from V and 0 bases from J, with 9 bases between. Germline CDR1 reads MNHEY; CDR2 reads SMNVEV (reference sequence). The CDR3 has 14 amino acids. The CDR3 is CASSFEGGSYEQYF. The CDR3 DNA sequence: TGTGCCAGCAGTTTTGAGGGGGGCTCCTACGAGCAGTACTTC.

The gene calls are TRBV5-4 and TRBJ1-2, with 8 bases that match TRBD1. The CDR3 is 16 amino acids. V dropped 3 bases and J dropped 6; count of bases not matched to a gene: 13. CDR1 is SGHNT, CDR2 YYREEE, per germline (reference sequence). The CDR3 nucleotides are TGTGCCAGCAGCTCCGGCGGCGCGGGACAGGTTGATGGCTACACCTTC. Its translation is CASSSGGAGQVDGYTF.

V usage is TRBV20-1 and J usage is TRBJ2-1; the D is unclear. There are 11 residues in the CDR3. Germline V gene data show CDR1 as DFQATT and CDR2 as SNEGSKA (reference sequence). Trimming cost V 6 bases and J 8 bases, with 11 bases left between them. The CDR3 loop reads CSAAPVDEQFF. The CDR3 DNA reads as TGCAGTGCCGCACCAGTGGATGAGCAGTTCTTC.

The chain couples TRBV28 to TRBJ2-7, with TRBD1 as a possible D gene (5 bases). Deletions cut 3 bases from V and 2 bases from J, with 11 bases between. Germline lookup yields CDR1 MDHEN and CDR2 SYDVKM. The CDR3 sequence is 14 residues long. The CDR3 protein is CASSFQGSPYEQYF. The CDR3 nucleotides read TGTGCCAGCAGTTTTCAGGGATCCCCCTACGAGCAGTACTTC.

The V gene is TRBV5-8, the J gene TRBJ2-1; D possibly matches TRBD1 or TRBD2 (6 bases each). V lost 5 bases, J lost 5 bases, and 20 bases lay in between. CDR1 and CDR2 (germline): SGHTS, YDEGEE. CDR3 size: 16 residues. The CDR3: CASSSSEGGYHNEQFF. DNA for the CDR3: TGTGCCAGCAGTTCATCAGAAGGGGGGTACCACAATGAGCAGTTCTTC.

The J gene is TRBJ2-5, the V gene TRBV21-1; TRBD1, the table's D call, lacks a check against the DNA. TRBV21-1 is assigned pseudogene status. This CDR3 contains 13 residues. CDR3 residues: CASSTRQGQTQYF. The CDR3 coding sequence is TGTGCCAGCAGCACCCGACAGGGCCAGACCCAGTACTTC.

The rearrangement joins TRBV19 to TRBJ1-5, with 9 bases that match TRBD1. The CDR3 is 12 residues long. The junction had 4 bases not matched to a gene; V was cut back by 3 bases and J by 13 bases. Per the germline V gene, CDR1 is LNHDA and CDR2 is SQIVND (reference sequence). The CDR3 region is CASSMGDREQHF. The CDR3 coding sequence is TGTGCCAGTAGTATGGGGGACAGGGAGCAGCATTTT. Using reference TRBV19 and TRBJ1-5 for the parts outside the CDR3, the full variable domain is DGGITQSPKYLFRKEGQNVTLSCEQNLNHDAMYWYRQDPGQGLRLIYYSQIVNDFQKGDIAEGYSVSREKKESFPLTVTSAQKNPTAFYLCASSMGDREQHFGDGTRLSIL.

The CDR3 protein is CASSRQGVYNSPLHF. As DNA, the CDR3 is TGTGCCAGCAGTAGACAGGGGGTTTATAATTCACCCCTCCACTTT. The chain is built from TRBV27 and TRBJ1-6, with 9 bases matching TRBD1. Germline loops: CDR1 MNHEY, CDR2 SMNVEV (reference sequence). CDR3 length: 15 amino acids. V shed 5 bases, J shed 4 bases, and the junction held 3 bases outside the gene matches.

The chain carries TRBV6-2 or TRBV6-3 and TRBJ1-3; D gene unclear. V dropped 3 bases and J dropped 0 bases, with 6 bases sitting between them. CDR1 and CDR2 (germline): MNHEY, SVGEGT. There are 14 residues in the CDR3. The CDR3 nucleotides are TGTGCCAGCAGTTATGGGAGCTCTGGAAACACCATATATTTT. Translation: CASSYGSSGNTIYF.

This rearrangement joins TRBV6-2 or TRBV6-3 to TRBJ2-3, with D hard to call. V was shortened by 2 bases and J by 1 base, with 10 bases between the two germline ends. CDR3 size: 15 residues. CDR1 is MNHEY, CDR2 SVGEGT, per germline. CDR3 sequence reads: CASSYGPSGTDTQYF. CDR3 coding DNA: TGTGCCAGCAGTTACGGGCCCTCGGGCACAGATACGCAGTATTTT.

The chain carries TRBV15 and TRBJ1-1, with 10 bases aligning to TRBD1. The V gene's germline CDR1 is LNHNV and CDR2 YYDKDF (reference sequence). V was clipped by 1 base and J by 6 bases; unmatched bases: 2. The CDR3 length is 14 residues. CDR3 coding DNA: TGTGCCACCAGCAGAGGACAGGGGGCGGCTGAAGCTTTCTTT. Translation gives CATSRGQGAAEAFF.

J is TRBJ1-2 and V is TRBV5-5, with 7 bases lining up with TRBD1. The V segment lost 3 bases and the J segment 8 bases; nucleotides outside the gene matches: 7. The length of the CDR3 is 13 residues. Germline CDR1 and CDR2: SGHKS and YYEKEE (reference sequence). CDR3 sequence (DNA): TGTGCCAGCAGCTCCGCAGGGGGTGAAGGCTACACCTTC. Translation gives CASSSAGGEGYTF.

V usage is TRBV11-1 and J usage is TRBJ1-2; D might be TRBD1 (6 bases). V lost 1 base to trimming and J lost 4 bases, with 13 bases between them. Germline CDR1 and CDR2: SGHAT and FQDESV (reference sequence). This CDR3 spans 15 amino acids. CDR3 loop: CASSLDPGAGYGYTF. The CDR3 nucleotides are TGTGCCAGCAGCTTAGACCCGGGGGCAGGCTATGGCTACACCTTC.

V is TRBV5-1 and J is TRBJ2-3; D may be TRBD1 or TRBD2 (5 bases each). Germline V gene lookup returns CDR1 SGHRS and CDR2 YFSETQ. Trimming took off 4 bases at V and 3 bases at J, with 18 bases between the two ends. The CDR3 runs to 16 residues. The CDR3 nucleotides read TGCGCCAGCAGCCCAACCCGGGGCAGGGCGACAGATACGCAGTATTTT. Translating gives CASSPTRGRATDTQYF.

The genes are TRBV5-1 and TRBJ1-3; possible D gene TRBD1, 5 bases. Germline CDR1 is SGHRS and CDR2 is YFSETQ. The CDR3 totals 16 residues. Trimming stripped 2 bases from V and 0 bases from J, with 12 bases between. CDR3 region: CASSFGHGSSGNTIYF. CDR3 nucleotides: TGCGCCAGCAGCTTTGGACACGGATCCTCTGGAAACACCATATATTTT.